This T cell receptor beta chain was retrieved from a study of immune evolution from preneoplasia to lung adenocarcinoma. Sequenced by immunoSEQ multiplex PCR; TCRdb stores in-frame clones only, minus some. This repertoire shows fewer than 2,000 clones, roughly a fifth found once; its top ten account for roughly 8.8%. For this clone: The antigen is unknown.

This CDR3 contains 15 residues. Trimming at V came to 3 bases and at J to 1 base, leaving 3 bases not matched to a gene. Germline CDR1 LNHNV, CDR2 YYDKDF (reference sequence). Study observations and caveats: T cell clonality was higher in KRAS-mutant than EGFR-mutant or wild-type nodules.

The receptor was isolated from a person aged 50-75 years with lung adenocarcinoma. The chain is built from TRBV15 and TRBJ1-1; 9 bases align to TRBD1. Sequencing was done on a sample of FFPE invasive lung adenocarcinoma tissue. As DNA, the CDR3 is TGTGCCACCAGCAGCACAGGGGGCGCGAACACTGAAGCTTTCTTT. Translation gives CATSSTGGANTEAFF.